The 25 T cell receptor beta chains reported below all come from one sample, sequenced in a study of B cell selection in AIRE deficiency. Clones were sequenced by immunoSEQ multiplex PCR, and TCRdb holds only the in-frame ones, with some missing. This table has under 30,000 clones, approximately 96% appearing once. Conventional CD4 T cells were sorted as CD4+CD127+ cells. Sequenced sample: conventional CD4+ T cells sorted from PBMCs. The source is a human donor with AIRE deficiency.

This rearrangement joins TRBV28 to TRBJ1-2; 9 bases align to TRBD1. Germline V gives CDR1 MDHEN, CDR2 SYDVKM. The junction had 2 bases not matched to a gene; V was cut back by 5 bases and J by 1 base. The CDR3 sequence is 14 residues long. The CDR3 DNA reads TGTGCCAGCAGTCCGACAGGGGGTAACTATGGCTACACCTTC. Amino acids: CASSPTGGNYGYTF.

Only a few counts were recorded for this clone. The chain recombines TRBV5-5 with TRBJ1-2; D is ambiguous. The CDR3 is 13 residues long. Trimming took off 0 bases at V and 1 base at J, with 4 bases between the two ends. CDR1 and CDR2 (germline): SGHKS, YYEKEE (reference sequence). For the CDR3, the DNA is TGTGCCAGCAGCTTGGTTCTTAACTATGGCTACACCTTC. It encodes CASSLVLNYGYTF.

The chain is built from TRBV27 and TRBJ2-7, with D perhaps TRBD2 (6 bases). V lost 5 bases and J 3 bases, leaving 14 bases between the germline ends. The CDR3 loop spans 14 amino acids. Germline CDR1 and CDR2: MNHEY and SMNVEV (reference sequence). This CDR3 reads CASSPSRLVYEQYF. Written as DNA, the CDR3 is TGTGCCAGCAGTCCCTCTCGACTAGTCTACGAGCAGTACTTC.

The chain carries TRBV7-2 and TRBJ1-3, with a tentative D call TRBD1 (5 bases). The length of the CDR3 is 15 residues. CDR1 and CDR2 from the germline V gene are SGHTA and FQGNSA. Trimming stripped 5 bases from V and 0 bases from J, with 11 bases between. CDR3 region: CASSLGPSSGNTIYF. CDR3 bases: TGTGCCAGCAGCCTGGGACCGTCCTCTGGAAACACCATATATTTT.

The CDR3 DNA reads TGTGCCAGCAGTTTTAGTGGCGGGAGTACCCCCTACGAGCAGTACTTC. The encoded protein is CASSFSGGSTPYEQYF. The rearrangement links TRBV28 to TRBJ2-7; TRBD2 matches at 7 bases. The length of the CDR3 is 16 residues. Germline CDR1 MDHEN, CDR2 SYDVKM. V gave up 3 bases and J gave up 2 bases; unmatched junction bases: 10. Based on the CDR3 plus reference TRBV28 and TRBJ2-7, the full variable domain is DVKVTQSSRYLVKRTGEKVFLECVQDMDHENMFWYRQDPGLGLRLIYFSYDVKMKEKGDIPEGYSVSREKKERFSLILESASTNQTSMYLCASSFSGGSTPYEQYFGPGTRLTVT.

The rearrangement uses TRBV5-1 and TRBJ2-3; no reliable D call. Germline V CDR1 and CDR2: SGHRS, YFSETQ. This CDR3 spans 14 amino acids. The V and J ends lost 2 bases and 0 bases respectively, with 7 bases between them. The CDR3 loop is CASSLDPSTDTQYF. Here the CDR3 DNA reads TGCGCCAGCAGCTTAGACCCAAGCACAGATACGCAGTATTTT.

This chain joins TRBV28 and TRBJ1-4; weak D call: TRBD1 (5 bases). V shed 8 bases and J shed 6 bases, with 34 bases lying between them. The CDR3 sequence is 20 residues long. Germline CDR1 and CDR2: MDHEN and SYDVKM. The CDR3 reads CASQGESGTKFASGDEKLFF. The CDR3 nucleotides are TGTGCCAGCCAGGGAGAATCGGGGACCAAGTTTGCCTCCGGCGATGAAAAACTGTTTTTT.

The gene calls are TRBV7-2 and TRBJ2-1; either TRBD1 or TRBD2 may fit D (5 bases each). Germline CDR1 and CDR2: SGHTA and FQGNSA. Trimming pared 5 bases from V and 1 base from J, leaving 12 bases between. CDR3 length equals 15 residues. The CDR3, as DNA: TGTGCCAGCAGCGAGGCTTGGGGGTCCTACAATGAGCAGTTCTTC. Amino acid sequence: CASSEAWGSYNEQFF.

V and J are TRBV15 and TRBJ1-2, with D unresolved. CDR1 is LNHNV and CDR2 is YYDKDF in the germline V gene (reference sequence). This CDR3 region has 14 residues. V was cut by 0 bases and J by 6 bases, with 11 bases left in between. The CDR3 is CATSRDFSHDGYTF. In nucleotides, the CDR3 is TGTGCCACCAGCAGAGATTTTTCCCATGATGGCTACACCTTC.

The J gene is TRBJ2-6, the V gene TRBV19; possibly TRBD2 for D (5 bases). There are 15 residues in the CDR3. The V end lost 5 bases, the J end lost 2 bases, and 10 bases lay between the germline ends. Germline V gives CDR1 LNHDA, CDR2 SQIVND (reference sequence). The CDR3 is CASSLAEAGANVLTF. The DNA of the CDR3 is TGTGCCAGTAGTCTTGCGGAGGCTGGGGCCAACGTCCTGACTTTC. The complete variable domain, with remaining parts taken from reference TRBV19 and TRBJ2-6, reads DGGITQSPKYLFRKEGQNVTLSCEQNLNHDAMYWYRQDPGQGLRLIYYSQIVNDFQKGDIAEGYSVSREKKESFPLTVTSAQKNPTAFYLCASSLAEAGANVLTFGAGSRLTVL.

This chain joins TRBV15 and TRBJ2-7, with 9 nucleotides matching TRBD2. The germline gives CDR1 LNHNV, CDR2 YYDKDF (reference sequence). V was pared by 9 bases and J by 7 bases, with 13 bases of the junction left unmatched. The CDR3 runs 14 residues. The CDR3 DNA reads TGTGCCACAAAAGTTAGCGGGAGAATGGATGAGCAGTACTTC. It encodes CATKVSGRMDEQYF.

The chain combines TRBV19 with TRBJ2-1; the D gene is possibly TRBD1 (5 bases). V was clipped by 3 bases and J by 1 base, with 10 bases between them. The CDR3 sequence is 15 residues long. CDR1 and CDR2 (germline): LNHDA, SQIVND (reference sequence). CDR3 sequence: CASSITGDSYNEQFF. CDR3 nucleotides: TGTGCCAGTAGTATCACAGGTGATTCCTACAATGAGCAGTTCTTC. Supplemented by reference TRBV19 and TRBJ2-1, the full variable domain reads DGGITQSPKYLFRKEGQNVTLSCEQNLNHDAMYWYRQDPGQGLRLIYYSQIVNDFQKGDIAEGYSVSREKKESFPLTVTSAQKNPTAFYLCASSITGDSYNEQFFGPGTRLTVL.

The chain carries TRBV28 and TRBJ1-4, with D hard to call. Between the trimmed V and J ends, which lost 3 bases and 4 bases, there was a span of 9 bases. The CDR3 contains 14 residues. Germline CDR1 and CDR2: MDHEN and SYDVKM. CDR3 DNA: TGTGCCAGCAGTTTCGGCAGGAATAATGAAAAACTGTTTTTT. Translated, it gives CASSFGRNNEKLFF.

This chain joins TRBV9 and TRBJ1-2; no definite D call. The CDR3 totals 15 residues. CDR1 and CDR2 (germline): SGDLS, YYNGEE. The V and J ends lost 0 bases and 4 bases respectively, with 13 bases between them. CDR3 in DNA: TGTGCCAGCAGCGTAGGTCAAGGCGAGCGCTATGGCTACACCTTC. Protein product: CASSVGQGERYGYTF. The whole variable domain, filled in from reference TRBV9 and TRBJ1-2, reads DSGVTQTPKHLITATGQRVTLRCSPRSGDLSVYWYQQSLDQGLQFLIQYYNGEERAKGNILERFSAQQFPDLHSELNLSSLELGDSALYFCASSVGQGERYGYTFGSGTRLTVV.

This chain joins TRBV5-6 and TRBJ2-1; 8 bases are shared with TRBD1. Losses at the gene ends were 0 bases for V and 6 bases for J; bases not matched to a gene: 2. Germline lookup yields CDR1 SGHDT and CDR2 YYEEEE. This CDR3 has 14 residues. The CDR3 reads CASSLGTGTNEQFF. CDR3 nucleotide sequence: TGTGCCAGCAGCTTGGGGACAGGGACCAATGAGCAGTTCTTC.

CDR3 protein: CASSAPGTRNEQFF. The CDR3 DNA reads TGTGCCAGCAGCGCGCCCGGGACCAGGAATGAGCAGTTCTTC. The gene calls are TRBV28 and TRBJ2-1, with D perhaps TRBD1 or TRBD2 (5 bases each). The CDR3 has 14 amino acids. V shed 6 bases and J shed 7 bases, with 16 bases lying between them. Germline CDR1 reads MDHEN; CDR2 reads SYDVKM.

The chain carries TRBV27 and TRBJ1-2; no definite D call. The V end lost 2 bases, the J end lost 7 bases, and 11 bases lay between the germline ends. Germline assignment: CDR1 MNHEY and CDR2 SMNVEV (reference sequence). The CDR3 extends over 13 amino acids. CDR3 protein: CASSLVGGGGYTF. CDR3 coding DNA: TGTGCCAGCAGTTTAGTGGGAGGAGGTGGCTACACCTTC.

The CDR3 region is CASSQGRGRLVNTEAFF. In nucleotides, the CDR3 is TGTGCCAGTAGTCAGGGCAGGGGGCGTTTAGTGAACACTGAAGCTTTCTTT. The genes are TRBV19 and TRBJ1-1; the match to TRBD1 covers 8 bases. The V and J ends lost 5 bases and 0 bases, in that order; junction bases with no gene match: 11. Germline V CDR1 and CDR2: LNHDA, SQIVND (reference sequence). The CDR3 is 17 residues long. The variable domain in full, with the rest retrieved from reference TRBV19 and TRBJ1-1, is DGGITQSPKYLFRKEGQNVTLSCEQNLNHDAMYWYRQDPGQGLRLIYYSQIVNDFQKGDIAEGYSVSREKKESFPLTVTSAQKNPTAFYLCASSQGRGRLVNTEAFFGQGTRLTVV.

This clone came up a few times. This chain joins TRBV14 and TRBJ2-2; tentatively, D is TRBD2 (7 bases). The V end was cut by 5 bases, the J end by 5 bases, with 18 bases between. In germline, CDR1 is SGHDN, CDR2 FVKESK. The CDR3 spans 16 residues. Written as DNA, the CDR3 is TGTGCCAGCAGCTACATAACAGGGAGGGGGACCGGGGAGCTGTTTTTT. Translating gives CASSYITGRGTGELFF.

The chain uses TRBV28 and TRBJ2-3, with a weak D call TRBD2 (5 bases). The CDR3 is 13 residues long. Trimming shortened V by 7 bases and J by 9 bases, and 17 bases separated the two germline ends. Germline V gives CDR1 MDHEN, CDR2 SYDVKM. CDR3 protein: CASTPVRSGTQYF. The CDR3 DNA is TGTGCCAGCACCCCGGTCAGGAGCGGCACGCAGTATTTT.

The chain uses TRBV2 and TRBJ2-7; no reliable D call. The CDR3 loop spans 16 amino acids. Deletions cut 8 bases from V and 5 bases from J, with 25 bases between. Germline V lookup: CDR1 SNHLY, CDR2 FYNNEI. This CDR3 is CASRNFMDLRPDEQYF. In DNA, the CDR3 is TGTGCCAGCCGAAATTTCATGGACCTCCGCCCCGACGAGCAGTACTTC.

The chain is built from TRBV7-2 and TRBJ2-3; 9 bases line up with TRBD1. V gave up 5 bases and J gave up 2 bases; unmatched junction bases: 17. This CDR3 has 19 amino acids. Germline V gene sequence: CDR1 SGHTA, CDR2 FQGNSA. Here the CDR3 DNA reads TGTGCCAGCAGCATCACCGGGACAGGGACCCCCTCTCCCACAGATACGCAGTATTTT. Amino acid sequence: CASSITGTGTPSPTDTQYF.

The CDR3 nucleotides read TGTGCCAGCAGCCAAGCTCCCACCTACAATGAGCAGTTCTTC. The encoded protein is CASSQAPTYNEQFF. The chain combines TRBV4-2 with TRBJ2-1; D unclear. CDR3 length: 14 amino acids. The germline V gene has CDR1 LGHNA and CDR2 YNFKEQ. Deletions cut 1 base from V and 2 bases from J, with 6 bases between.

The J gene is TRBJ1-1, the V gene TRBV5-4, with D perhaps TRBD1 (6 bases). Germline loops: CDR1 SGHNT, CDR2 YYREEE (reference sequence). CDR3 length: 13 residues. Trimming removed 4 bases at V and 1 base at J, with 8 bases between. CDR3 coding DNA: TGTGCCAGCAGCCCGACAGGGAACACTGAAGCTTTCTTT. It translates to CASSPTGNTEAFF.

The chain couples TRBV10-3 to TRBJ1-4, with D perhaps matching TRBD1 (5 bases). V gave up 6 bases and J gave up 8 bases, with 13 bases separating them. The length of the CDR3 is 13 residues. Germline CDR1 is ENHRY and CDR2 is SYGVKD. The CDR3, as DNA: TGTGCCATCAGCGGGACGCCTGGGGAAAAACTGTTTTTT. Translated, it gives CAISGTPGEKLFF.